This record covers a single TCR beta chain. The sample comes from a study of PD-L1 blockade in urothelial cancer. About the research overall: Males with bladder-origin urothelial cancer made up about 85% of the roughly 29 patients. Blood gave a median roughly 140,000 T cells.

Time point defined: pretreatment peripheral blood. Germline CDR1 and CDR2: LNHDA and SQIVND (reference sequence). Trimming pared 3 bases from V and 0 bases from J, leaving 6 bases between. This CDR3 has 15 residues. This table comes from immunoSEQ multiplex PCR, and its TCRdb copy is limited to in-frame clones, with some not included. There are about 87,000 clones in the sample; roughly 84% occur only once, and over 2% lies in the top ten. The sample was PBMCs, taken around atezolizumab (anti-PD-L1) treatment. This receptor was obtained from a man in his fifties or sixties with urothelial cancer. This chain joins TRBV19 and TRBJ2-6, with D uncertain. The CDR3 reads CASSIIDSGANVLTF. The CDR3 DNA sequence: TGTGCCAGTAGTATTATAGACTCTGGGGCCAACGTCCTGACTTTC.